This T cell receptor beta chain appears in the sequencing data of a study of cytomegalovirus exposure and HLA in healthy donors. While unrecorded immune exposures were likely, the donors were nominally healthy when sampled. With 1 base clipped from V and 10 bases from J, the junction kept 10 bases outside the gene matches. Germline CDR1 SGHVS, CDR2 FQNEAQ. The CDR3 contains 16 residues. Amplification used 60 Vbeta primers and 13 Jbeta primers. Sequencing was performed with immunoSEQ multiplex PCR; in TCRdb, only in-frame clones are kept and a portion is missing. The sample includes more than 95,000 clones, under 85% seen only once; the top ten take roughly 13%.

Sequenced sample: PBMCs. The V and J genes are TRBV7-8 and TRBJ1-6, with 7 nucleotides matching TRBD1. The TCR sequence derives from a woman aged 40-49 years in good health and CMV-seropositive. This CDR3 reads CASSLVRGGAGSPLHF. The CDR3 nucleotides are TGTGCCAGCAGCTTAGTACGAGGGGGCGCAGGCTCACCCCTCCACTTT.